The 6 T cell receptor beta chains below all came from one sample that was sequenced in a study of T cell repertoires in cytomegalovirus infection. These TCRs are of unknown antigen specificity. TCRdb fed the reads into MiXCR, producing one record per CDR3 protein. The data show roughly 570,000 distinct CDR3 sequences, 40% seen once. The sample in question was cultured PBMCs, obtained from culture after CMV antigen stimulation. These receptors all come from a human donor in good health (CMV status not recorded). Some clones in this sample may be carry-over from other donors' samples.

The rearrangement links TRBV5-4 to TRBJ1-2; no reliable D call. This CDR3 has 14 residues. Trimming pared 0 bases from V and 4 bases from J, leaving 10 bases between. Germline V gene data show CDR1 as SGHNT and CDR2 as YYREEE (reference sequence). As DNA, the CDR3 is TGTGCCAGCAGCTTGGATGGCAGTACCTATGGCTACACCTTC. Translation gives CASSLDGSTYGYTF.

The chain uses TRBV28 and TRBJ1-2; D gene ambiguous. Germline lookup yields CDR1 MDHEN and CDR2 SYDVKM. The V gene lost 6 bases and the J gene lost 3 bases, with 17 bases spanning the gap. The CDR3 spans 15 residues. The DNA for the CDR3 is TGTGCCAGCAGCCAAACTAAAAGGGAACACTATGGCTACACCTTC. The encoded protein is CASSQTKREHYGYTF.

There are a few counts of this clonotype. The CDR3 coding sequence is TGTGCCAGCAGTGAAGCGAGGGTATCACCCCTCCACTTT. Amino acid sequence: CASSEARVSPLHF. V is TRBV6-1 and J is TRBJ1-6; no reliable D call. The CDR3 has 13 amino acids. V was trimmed by 0 bases and J by 10 bases, leaving 7 bases between them. Per the germline V gene, CDR1 is MNHNS and CDR2 is SASEGT.

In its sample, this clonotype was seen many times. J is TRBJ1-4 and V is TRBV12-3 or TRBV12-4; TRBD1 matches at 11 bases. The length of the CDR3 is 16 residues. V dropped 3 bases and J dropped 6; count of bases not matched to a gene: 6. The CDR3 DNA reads TGTGCCAGCAGTTTCCCTAGGACAGGGGGCGATGAAAAACTGTTTTTT. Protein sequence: CASSFPRTGGDEKLFF.

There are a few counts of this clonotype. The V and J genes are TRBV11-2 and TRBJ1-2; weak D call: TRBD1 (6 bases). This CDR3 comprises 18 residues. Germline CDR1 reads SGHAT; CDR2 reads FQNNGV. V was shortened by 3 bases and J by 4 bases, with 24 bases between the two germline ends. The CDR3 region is CASSFTLQGTRDLYGYTF. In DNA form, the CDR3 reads TGTGCCAGCAGCTTCACCTTGCAGGGGACCCGCGACCTCTATGGCTACACCTTC.

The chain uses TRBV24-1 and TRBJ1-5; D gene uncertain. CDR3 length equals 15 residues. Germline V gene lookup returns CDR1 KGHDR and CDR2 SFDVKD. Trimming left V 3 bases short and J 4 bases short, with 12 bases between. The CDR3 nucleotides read TGTGCCACCAGTGATGCGGCTCAACCGAATCAGCCCCAGCATTTT. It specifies CATSDAAQPNQPQHF.